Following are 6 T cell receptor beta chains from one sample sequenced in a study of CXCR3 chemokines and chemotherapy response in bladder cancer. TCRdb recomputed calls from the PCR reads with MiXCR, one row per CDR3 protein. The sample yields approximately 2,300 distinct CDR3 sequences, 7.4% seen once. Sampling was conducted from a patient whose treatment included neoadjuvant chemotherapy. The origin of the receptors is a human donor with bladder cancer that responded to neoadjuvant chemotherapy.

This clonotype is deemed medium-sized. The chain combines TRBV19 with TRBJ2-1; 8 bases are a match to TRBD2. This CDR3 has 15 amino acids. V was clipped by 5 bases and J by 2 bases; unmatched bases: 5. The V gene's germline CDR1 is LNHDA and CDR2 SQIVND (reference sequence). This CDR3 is CASSLRGGAYNEQFF. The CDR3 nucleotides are TGTGCCAGTAGTCTTCGGGGGGGGGCCTACAATGAGCAGTTCTTC. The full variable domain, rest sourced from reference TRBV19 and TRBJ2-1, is DGGITQSPKYLFRKEGQNVTLSCEQNLNHDAMYWYRQDPGQGLRLIYYSQIVNDFQKGDIAEGYSVSREKKESFPLTVTSAQKNPTAFYLCASSLRGGAYNEQFFGPGTRLTVL.

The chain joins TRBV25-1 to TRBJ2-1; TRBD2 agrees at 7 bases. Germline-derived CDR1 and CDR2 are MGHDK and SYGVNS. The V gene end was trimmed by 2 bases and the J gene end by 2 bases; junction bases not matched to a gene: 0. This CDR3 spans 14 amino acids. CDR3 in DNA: TGTGCCAGCAGTGAAAGCGGGGCCTACAATGAGCAGTTCTTC. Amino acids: CASSESGAYNEQFF. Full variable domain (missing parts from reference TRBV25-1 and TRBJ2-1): EADIYQTPRYLVIGTGKKITLECSQTMGHDKMYWYQQDPGMELHLIHYSYGVNSTEKGDLSSESTVSRIRTEHFPLTLESARPSHTSQYLCASSESGAYNEQFFGPGTRLTVL.

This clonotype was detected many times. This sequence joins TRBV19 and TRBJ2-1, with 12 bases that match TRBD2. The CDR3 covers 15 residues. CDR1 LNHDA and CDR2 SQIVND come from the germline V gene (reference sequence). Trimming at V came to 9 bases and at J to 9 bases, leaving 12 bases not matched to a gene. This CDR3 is CASTFLAGGRLEQFF. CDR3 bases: TGTGCCAGCACTTTCCTAGCGGGGGGGCGTCTTGAGCAGTTCTTC.

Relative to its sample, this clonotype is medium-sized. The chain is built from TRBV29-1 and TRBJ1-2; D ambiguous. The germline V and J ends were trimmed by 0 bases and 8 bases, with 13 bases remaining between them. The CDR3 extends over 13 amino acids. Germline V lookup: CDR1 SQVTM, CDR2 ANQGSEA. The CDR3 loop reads CSVEEDFSPGYTF. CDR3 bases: TGCAGCGTTGAAGAGGACTTTTCTCCCGGCTACACCTTC.

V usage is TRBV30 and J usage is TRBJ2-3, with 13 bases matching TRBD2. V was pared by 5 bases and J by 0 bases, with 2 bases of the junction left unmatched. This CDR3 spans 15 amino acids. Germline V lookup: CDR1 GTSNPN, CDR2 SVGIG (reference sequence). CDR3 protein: CAWAGLAGSTDTQYF. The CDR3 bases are TGTGCCTGGGCGGGACTAGCGGGGAGCACAGATACGCAGTATTTT. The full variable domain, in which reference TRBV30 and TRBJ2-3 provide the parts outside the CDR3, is SQTIHQWPATLVQPVGSPLSLECTVEGTSNPNLYWYRQAAGRGLQLLFYSVGIGQISSEVPQNLSASRPQDRQFILSSKKLLLSDSGFYLCAWAGLAGSTDTQYFGPGTRLTVL.

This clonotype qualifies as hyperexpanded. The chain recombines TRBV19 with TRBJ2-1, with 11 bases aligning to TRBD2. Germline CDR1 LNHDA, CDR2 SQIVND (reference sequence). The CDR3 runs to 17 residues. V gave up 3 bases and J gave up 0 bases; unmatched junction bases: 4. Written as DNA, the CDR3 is TGTGCCAGTAGTATCGGGCTAGCGGGAGGCTCCTACAATGAGCAGTTCTTC. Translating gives CASSIGLAGGSYNEQFF. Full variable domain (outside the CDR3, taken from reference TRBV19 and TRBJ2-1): DGGITQSPKYLFRKEGQNVTLSCEQNLNHDAMYWYRQDPGQGLRLIYYSQIVNDFQKGDIAEGYSVSREKKESFPLTVTSAQKNPTAFYLCASSIGLAGGSYNEQFFGPGTRLTVL.